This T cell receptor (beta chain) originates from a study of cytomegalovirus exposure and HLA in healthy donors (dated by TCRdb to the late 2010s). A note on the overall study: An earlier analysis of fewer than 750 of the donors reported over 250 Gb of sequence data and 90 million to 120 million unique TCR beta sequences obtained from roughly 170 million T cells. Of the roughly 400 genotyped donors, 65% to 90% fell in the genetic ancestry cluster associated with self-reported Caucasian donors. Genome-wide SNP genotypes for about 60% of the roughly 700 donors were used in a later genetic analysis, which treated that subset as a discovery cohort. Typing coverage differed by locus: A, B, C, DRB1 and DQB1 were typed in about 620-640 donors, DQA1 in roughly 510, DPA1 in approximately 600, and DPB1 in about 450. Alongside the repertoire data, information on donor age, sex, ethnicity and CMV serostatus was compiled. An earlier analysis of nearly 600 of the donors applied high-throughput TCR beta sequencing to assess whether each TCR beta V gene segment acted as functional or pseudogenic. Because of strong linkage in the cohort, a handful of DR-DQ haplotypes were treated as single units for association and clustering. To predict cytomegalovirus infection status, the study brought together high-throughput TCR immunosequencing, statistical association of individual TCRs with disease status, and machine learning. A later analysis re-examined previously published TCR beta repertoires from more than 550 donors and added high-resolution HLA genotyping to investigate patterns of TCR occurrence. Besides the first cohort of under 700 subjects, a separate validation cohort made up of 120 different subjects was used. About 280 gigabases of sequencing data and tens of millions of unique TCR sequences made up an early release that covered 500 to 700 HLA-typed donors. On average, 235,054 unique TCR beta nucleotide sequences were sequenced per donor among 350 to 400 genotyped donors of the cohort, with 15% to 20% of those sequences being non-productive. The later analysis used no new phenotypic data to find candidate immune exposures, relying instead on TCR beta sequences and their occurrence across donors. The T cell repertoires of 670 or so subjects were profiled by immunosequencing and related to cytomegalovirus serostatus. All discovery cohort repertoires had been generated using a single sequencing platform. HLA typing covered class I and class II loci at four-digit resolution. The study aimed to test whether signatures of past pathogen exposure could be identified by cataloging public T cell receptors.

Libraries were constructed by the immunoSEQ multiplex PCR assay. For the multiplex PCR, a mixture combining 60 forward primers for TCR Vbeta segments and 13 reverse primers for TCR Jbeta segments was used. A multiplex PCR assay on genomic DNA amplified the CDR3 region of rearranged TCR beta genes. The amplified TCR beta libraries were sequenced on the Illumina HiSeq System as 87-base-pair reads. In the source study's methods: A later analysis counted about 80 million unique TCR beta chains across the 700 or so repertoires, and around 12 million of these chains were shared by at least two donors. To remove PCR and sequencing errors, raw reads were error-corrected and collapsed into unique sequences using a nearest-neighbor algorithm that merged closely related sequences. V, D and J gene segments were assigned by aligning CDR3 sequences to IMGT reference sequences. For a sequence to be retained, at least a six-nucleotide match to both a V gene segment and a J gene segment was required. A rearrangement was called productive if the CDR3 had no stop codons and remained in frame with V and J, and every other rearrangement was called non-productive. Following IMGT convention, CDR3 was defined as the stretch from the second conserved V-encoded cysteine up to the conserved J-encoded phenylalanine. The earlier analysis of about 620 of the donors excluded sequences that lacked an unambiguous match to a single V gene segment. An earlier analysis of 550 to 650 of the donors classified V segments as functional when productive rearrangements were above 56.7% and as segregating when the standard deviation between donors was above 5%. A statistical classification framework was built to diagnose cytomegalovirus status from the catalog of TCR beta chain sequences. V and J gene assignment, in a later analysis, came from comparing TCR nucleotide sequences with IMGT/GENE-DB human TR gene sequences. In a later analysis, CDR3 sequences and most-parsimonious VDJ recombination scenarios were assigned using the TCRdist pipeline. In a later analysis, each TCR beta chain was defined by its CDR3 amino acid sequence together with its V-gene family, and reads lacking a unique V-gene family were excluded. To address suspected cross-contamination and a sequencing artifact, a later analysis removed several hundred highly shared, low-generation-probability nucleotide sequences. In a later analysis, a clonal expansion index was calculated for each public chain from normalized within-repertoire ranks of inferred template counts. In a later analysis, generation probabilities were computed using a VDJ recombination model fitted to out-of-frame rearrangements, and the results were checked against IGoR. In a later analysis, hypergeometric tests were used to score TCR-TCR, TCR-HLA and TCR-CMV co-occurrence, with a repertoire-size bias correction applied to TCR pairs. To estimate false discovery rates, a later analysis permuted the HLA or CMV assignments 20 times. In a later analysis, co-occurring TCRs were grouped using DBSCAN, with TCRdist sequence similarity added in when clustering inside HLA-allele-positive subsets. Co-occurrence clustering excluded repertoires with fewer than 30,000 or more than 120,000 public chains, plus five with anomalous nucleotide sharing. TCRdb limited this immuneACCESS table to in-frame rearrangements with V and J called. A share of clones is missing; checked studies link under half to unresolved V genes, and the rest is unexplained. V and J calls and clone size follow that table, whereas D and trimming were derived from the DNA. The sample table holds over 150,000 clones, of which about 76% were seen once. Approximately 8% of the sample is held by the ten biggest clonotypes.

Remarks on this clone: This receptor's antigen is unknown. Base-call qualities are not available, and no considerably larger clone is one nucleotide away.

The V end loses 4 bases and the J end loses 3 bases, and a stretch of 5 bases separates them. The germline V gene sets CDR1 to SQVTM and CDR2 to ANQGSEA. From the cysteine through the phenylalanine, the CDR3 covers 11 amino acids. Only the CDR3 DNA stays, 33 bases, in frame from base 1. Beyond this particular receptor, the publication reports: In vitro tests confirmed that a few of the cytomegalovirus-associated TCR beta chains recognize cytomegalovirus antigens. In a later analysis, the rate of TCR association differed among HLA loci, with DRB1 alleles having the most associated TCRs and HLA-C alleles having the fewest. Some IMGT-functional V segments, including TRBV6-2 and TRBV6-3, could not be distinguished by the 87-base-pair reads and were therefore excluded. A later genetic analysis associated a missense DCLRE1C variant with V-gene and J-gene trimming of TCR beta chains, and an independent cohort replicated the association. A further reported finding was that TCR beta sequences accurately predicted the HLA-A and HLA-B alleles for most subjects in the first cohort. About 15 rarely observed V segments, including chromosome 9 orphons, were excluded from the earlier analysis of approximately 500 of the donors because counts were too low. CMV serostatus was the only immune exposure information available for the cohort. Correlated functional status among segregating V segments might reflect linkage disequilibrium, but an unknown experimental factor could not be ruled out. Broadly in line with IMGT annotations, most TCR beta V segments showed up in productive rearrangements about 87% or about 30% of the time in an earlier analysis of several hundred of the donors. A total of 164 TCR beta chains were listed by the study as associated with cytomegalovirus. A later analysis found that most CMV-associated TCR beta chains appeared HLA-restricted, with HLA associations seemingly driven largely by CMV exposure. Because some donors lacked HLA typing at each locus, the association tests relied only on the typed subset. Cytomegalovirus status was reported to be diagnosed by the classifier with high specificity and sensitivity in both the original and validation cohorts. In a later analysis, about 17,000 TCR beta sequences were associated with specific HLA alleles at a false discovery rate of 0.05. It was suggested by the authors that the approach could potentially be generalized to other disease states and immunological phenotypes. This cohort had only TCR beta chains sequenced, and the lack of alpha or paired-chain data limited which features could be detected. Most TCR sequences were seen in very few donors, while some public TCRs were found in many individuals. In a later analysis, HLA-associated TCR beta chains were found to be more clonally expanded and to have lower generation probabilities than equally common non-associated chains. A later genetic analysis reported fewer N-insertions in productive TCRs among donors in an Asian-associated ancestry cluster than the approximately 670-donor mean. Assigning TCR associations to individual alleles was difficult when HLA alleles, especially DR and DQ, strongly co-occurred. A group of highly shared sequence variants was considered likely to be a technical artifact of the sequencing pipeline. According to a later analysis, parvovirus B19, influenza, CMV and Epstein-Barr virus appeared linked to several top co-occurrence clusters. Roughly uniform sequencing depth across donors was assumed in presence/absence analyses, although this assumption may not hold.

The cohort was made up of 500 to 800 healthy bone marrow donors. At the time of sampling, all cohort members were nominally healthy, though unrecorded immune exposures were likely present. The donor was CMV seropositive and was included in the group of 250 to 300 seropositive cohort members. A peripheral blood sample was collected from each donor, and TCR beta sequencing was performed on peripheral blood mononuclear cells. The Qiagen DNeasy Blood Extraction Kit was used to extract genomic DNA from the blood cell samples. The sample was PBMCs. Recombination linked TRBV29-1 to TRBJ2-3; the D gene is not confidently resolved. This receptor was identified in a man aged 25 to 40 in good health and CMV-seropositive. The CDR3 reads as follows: CSVGRTDTQYF. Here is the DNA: TGCAGCGTTGGCAGGACAGATACGCAGTATTTT.